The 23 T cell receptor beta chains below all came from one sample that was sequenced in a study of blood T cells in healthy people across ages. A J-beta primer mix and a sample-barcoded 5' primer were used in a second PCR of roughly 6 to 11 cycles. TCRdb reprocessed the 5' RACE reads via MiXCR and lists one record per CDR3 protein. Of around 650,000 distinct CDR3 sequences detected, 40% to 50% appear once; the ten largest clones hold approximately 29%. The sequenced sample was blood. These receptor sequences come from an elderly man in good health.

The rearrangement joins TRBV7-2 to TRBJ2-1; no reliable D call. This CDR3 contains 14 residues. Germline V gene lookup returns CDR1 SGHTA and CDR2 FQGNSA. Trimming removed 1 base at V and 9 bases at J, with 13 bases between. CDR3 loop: CASSLGVGSAEQFF. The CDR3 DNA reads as TGTGCCAGCAGCTTAGGCGTCGGGTCAGCTGAGCAGTTCTTC.

The CDR3 region is CSARTGTGLIYEQYF. The CDR3 nucleotides read TGCAGTGCTAGGACCGGGACAGGGTTAATATACGAGCAGTACTTC. This chain connects TRBV20-1 to TRBJ2-4; the match to TRBD1 covers 9 bases. The J call is uncertain, as TRBJ2-7 better fits the DNA end. This CDR3 region has 15 residues. Germline CDR1 DFQATT, CDR2 SNEGSKA (reference sequence).

The chain's CDR3 is CASSEMGGGQPQHF. As DNA, the CDR3 is TGTGCCAGCAGTGAAATGGGGGGTGGACAGCCCCAGCATTTT. The J gene is TRBJ1-5, the V gene TRBV6-1; a weak D match, TRBD1 (5 bases). V dropped 2 bases and J dropped 7 bases, with 12 bases sitting between them. Germline V gene sequence: CDR1 MNHNS, CDR2 SASEGT. The CDR3 has 14 residues.

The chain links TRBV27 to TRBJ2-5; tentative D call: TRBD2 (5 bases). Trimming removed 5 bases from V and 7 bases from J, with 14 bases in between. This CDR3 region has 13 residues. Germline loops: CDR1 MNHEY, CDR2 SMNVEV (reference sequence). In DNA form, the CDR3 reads TGTGCCAGCAGTGTGGACGCACGGGGGACCCAGTACTTC. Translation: CASSVDARGTQYF.

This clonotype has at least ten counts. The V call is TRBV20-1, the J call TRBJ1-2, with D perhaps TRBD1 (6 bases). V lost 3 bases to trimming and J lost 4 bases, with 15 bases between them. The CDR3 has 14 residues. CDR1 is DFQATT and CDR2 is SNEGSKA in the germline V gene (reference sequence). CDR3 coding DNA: TGCAGTGCTAGTCCCCCGGGACAAGTCTATGGCTACACCTTC. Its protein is CSASPPGQVYGYTF.

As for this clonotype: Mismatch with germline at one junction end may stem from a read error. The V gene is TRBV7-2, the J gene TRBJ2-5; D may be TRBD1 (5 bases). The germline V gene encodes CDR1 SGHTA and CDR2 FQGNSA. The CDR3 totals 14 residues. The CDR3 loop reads CASSQGVVQETQYF. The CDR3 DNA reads TGCGCCAGCAGTCAAGGGGTGGTCCAAGAGACCCAGTACTTC.

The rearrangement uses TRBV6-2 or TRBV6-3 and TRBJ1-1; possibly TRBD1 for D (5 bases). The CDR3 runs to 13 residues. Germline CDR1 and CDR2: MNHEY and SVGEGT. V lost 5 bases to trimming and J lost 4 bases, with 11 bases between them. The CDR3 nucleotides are TGTGCCAGCAGTGTAGTGGGGACCACTGAAGCTTTCTTT. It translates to CASSVVGTTEAFF.

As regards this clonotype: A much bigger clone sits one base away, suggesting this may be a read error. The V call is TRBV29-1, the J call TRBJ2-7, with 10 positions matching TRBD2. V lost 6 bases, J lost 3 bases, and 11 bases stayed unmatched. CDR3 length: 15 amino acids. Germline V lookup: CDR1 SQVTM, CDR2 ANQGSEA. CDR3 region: CSVLNLAGVFYEQYF. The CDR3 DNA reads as TGCAGCGTCCTAAATCTAGCGGGAGTCTTCTACGAGCAGTACTTC.

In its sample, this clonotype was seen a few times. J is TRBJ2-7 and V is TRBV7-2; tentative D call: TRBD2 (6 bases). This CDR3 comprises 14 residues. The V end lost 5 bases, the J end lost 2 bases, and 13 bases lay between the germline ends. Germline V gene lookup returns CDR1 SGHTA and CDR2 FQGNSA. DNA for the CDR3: TGTGCCAGCAGCAAACGGGACTTCCCCTACGAGCAGTACTTC. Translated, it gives CASSKRDFPYEQYF.

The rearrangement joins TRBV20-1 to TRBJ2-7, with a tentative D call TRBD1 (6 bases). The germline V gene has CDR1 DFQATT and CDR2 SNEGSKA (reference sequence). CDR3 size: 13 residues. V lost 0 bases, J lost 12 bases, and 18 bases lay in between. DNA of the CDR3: TGCAGTGCTAGAGATCGGAGTTGGGACACCCCGTACTTC. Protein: CSARDRSWDTPYF.

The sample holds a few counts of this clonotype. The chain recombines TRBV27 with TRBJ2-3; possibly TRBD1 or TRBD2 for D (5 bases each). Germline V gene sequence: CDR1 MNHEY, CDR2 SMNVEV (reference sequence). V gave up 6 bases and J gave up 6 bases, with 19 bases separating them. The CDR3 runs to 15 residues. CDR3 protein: CASSPRDPGLDTQYF. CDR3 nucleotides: TGTGCCAGCAGCCCCCGGGACCCTGGATTGGATACGCAGTATTTT.

The CDR3 spells CASSLDGQGTDTQYF. For the CDR3, the DNA is TGTGCCAGCAGCCTGGACGGTCAAGGTACAGATACGCAGTATTTT. The rearrangement uses TRBV5-5 and TRBJ2-3, with D unclear. The CDR3 extends over 15 amino acids. Trimming pared 4 bases from V and 3 bases from J, leaving 15 bases between. CDR1 and CDR2 (germline): SGHKS, YYEKEE (reference sequence).

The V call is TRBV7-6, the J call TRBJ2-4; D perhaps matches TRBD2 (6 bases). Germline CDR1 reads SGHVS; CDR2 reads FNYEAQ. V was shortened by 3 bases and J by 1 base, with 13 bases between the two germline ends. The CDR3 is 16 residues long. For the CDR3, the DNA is TGTGCCAGCAGCTTTGGCCCGGGGGTTGCCAAAAACATTCAGTACTTC. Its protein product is CASSFGPGVAKNIQYF.

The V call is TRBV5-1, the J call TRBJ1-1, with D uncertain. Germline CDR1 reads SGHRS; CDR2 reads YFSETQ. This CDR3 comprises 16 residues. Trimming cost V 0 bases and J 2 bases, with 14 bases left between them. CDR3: CASSLEDGGYNTEAFF. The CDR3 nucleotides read TGCGCCAGCAGCTTGGAGGACGGAGGTTATAACACTGAAGCTTTCTTT.

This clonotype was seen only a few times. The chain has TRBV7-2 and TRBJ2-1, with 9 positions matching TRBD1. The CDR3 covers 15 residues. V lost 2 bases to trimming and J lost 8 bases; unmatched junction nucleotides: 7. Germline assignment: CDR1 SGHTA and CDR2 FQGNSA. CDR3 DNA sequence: TGTGCCAGCAGCTTAAGACAGGGGGTGGGGTATGAGCAGTTCTTC. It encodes CASSLRQGVGYEQFF.

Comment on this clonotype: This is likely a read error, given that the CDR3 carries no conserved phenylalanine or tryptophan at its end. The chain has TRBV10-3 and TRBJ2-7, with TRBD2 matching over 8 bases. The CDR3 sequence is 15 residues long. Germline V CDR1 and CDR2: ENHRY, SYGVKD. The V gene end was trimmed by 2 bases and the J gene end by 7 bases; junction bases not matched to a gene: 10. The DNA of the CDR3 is TGTGCCATCAGTGAGCCATCAGCGGGGGTGGGTGAGCAGTACTCC. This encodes CAISEPSAGVGEQYS.

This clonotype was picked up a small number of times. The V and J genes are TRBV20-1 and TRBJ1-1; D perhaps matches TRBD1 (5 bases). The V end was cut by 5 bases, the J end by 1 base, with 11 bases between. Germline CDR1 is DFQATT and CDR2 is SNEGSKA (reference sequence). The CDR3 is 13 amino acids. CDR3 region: CSAVDTSNTEAFF. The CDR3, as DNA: TGCAGTGCTGTGGACACTTCGAACACTGAAGCTTTCTTT.

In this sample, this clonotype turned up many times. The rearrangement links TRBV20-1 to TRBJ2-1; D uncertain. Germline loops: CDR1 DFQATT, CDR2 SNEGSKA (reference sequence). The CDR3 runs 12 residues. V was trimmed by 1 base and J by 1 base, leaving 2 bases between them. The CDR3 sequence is CSARGSYNEQFF. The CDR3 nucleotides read TGCAGTGCTAGAGGGTCCTACAATGAGCAGTTCTTC.

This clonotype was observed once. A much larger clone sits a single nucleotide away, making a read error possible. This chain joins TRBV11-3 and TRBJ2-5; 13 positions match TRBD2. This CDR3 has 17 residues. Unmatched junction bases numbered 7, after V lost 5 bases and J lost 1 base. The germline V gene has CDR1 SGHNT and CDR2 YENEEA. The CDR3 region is CASSPELAGGAQETQYF. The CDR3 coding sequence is TGTGCCAGCAGCCCCGAACTAGCGGGAGGGGCCCAAGAGACCCAGTACTTC.

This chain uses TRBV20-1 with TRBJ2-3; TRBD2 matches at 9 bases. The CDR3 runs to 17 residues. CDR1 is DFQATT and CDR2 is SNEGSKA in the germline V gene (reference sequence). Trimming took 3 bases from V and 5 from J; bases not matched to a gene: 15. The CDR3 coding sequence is TGCAGTGCTAGGCCCTCGACTGGCGGGGGGGCCGGAGATACGCAGTATTTT. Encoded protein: CSARPSTGGGAGDTQYF.

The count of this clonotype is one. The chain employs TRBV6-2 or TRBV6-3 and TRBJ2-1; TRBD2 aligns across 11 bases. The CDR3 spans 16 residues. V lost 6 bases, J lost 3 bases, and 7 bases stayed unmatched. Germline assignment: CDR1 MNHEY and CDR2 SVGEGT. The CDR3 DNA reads TGTGCCAGCAGACCTACTACTAGCGGGGGCTACAATGAGCAGTTCTTC. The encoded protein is CASRPTTSGGYNEQFF.

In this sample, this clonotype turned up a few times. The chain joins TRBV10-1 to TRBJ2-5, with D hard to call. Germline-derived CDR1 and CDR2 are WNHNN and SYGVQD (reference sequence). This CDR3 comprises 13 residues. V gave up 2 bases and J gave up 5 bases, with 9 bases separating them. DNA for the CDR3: TGCGCCAGCAGTGAGGGGGTCCCGGAGACCCAGTACTTC. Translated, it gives CASSEGVPETQYF.

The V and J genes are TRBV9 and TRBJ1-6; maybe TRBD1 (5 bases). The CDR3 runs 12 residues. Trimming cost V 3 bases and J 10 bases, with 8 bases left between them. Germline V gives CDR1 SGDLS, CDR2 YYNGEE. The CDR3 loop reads CASSGRESPLHF. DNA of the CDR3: TGTGCCAGCAGCGGCAGGGAATCACCCCTCCACTTT.